This entry lists 25 T cell receptor beta chains sequenced from one sample in a study of yellow fever vaccine responses in identical twins. TCRdb reanalysed the RT-PCR reads using MiXCR and keeps one entry per CDR3 protein. The data contain about 10,000 distinct CDR3 sequences, less than 85% of them singletons. The starting material was T cells from blood (PBMCs), unsorted or a sorted subset (not recorded which), obtained before or after yellow fever vaccination (not recorded which). Receptors originate from a woman aged 18-30 years who received the yellow fever vaccine.

The chain recombines TRBV6-4 with TRBJ2-2, with 7 bases matching TRBD2. Looked up from germline, CDR1 is MRHNA and CDR2 is SNTAGT. The V and J ends lost 0 bases and 5 bases, in that order; junction bases with no gene match: 6. CDR3 length: 16 residues. DNA for the CDR3: TGTGCCAGCAGTGACTCTGCTACTAGCGAAACCGGGGAGCTGTTTTTT. Amino acids: CASSDSATSETGELFF.

This chain uses TRBV2 with TRBJ2-1; 8 nucleotides match TRBD2. The CDR3 loop spans 15 amino acids. Trimming cost V 7 bases and J 10 bases; bases outside gene matches: 15. Germline values: CDR1 SNHLY, CDR2 FYNNEI. The chain's CDR3 is CASIESGGRGVEQFF. The DNA for the CDR3 is TGTGCCAGCATTGAGAGCGGGGGTAGGGGGGTCGAGCAGTTCTTC.

V and J are TRBV6-2 or TRBV6-3 and TRBJ2-1; no clear D gene. The CDR3 is 11 amino acids. V lost 2 bases, J lost 8 bases, and 4 bases lay in between. Looked up from germline, CDR1 is MNHEY and CDR2 is SVGEGT. CDR3 protein: CASSYMHEQFF. The CDR3 DNA sequence: TGTGCCAGCAGTTACATGCATGAGCAGTTCTTC.

This clonotype was picked up one time. This chain uses TRBV29-1 with TRBJ2-2; TRBD1 might be the D (6 bases). The CDR3 is made up of 11 amino acids. CDR1 is SQVTM, CDR2 ANQGSEA, per germline. Deletions cut 4 bases from V and 7 bases from J, with 7 bases between. This CDR3 is CSVVDSGELFF. In DNA, the CDR3 is TGCAGCGTTGTGGACAGCGGGGAGCTGTTTTTT.

Points on this clonotype: One junction end disagrees with the germline gene, perhaps due to a read error. The rearrangement joins TRBV29-1 to TRBJ2-7; D is perhaps TRBD1 or TRBD2 (6 bases each). Germline V gene lookup returns CDR1 SQVTM and CDR2 ANQGSEA. This CDR3 has 13 residues. The CDR3 nucleotides are TGCAGCGTAGGGGGAGGTAGCTCCCACGAGCAGTACTTC. It yields the protein CSVGGGSSHEQYF.

This chain connects TRBV10-3 to TRBJ2-7, with 9 nucleotides matching TRBD1. The CDR3 extends over 13 amino acids. The junction had 6 bases not matched to a gene; V was cut back by 6 bases and J by 6 bases. Germline V gene sequence: CDR1 ENHRY, CDR2 SYGVKD. Written as DNA, the CDR3 is TGTGCCATCAGGCCACAGGGGGCCGGCGAGCAGTACTTC. This codes for CAIRPQGAGEQYF.

The chain recombines TRBV13 with TRBJ2-7; D possibly corresponds to TRBD2 (5 bases). The CDR3 extends over 14 amino acids. Germline lookup yields CDR1 PRHDT and CDR2 FYEKMQ (reference sequence). Trimming removed 0 bases at V and 6 bases at J, with 12 bases between. The chain's CDR3 is CASSLGLDRGEQYF. The CDR3 nucleotides are TGTGCCAGCAGCTTAGGGCTAGACCGGGGCGAGCAGTACTTC.

The gene calls are TRBV25-1 and TRBJ2-1; 7 bases are shared with TRBD2. V was pared by 7 bases and J by 0 bases, with 6 bases of the junction left unmatched. The CDR3 loop spans 15 amino acids. Germline assignment: CDR1 MGHDK and CDR2 SYGVNS. CDR3: CASKGGRASYNEQFF. CDR3 coding DNA: TGTGCCAGCAAAGGAGGGAGGGCCTCCTACAATGAGCAGTTCTTC.

This chain joins TRBV11-2 and TRBJ1-6; D gene unclear. The CDR3 contains 15 residues. V dropped 5 bases and J dropped 7 bases, with 15 bases sitting between them. CDR1 is SGHAT, CDR2 FQNNGV, per germline. DNA for the CDR3: TGTGCCAGCAGCGGGCAGAATAATTTAAATTCACCCCTCCACTTT. Its protein product is CASSGQNNLNSPLHF. The full variable domain, completed using reference TRBV11-2 and TRBJ1-6, is EAGVAQSPRYKIIEKRQSVAFWCNPISGHATLYWYQQILGQGPKLLIQFQNNGVVDDSQLPKDRFSAERLKGVDSTLKIQPAKLEDSAVYLCASSGQNNLNSPLHFGNGTRLTVT.

The chain uses TRBV11-2 and TRBJ2-5; D may correspond to TRBD1 or TRBD2 (6 bases each). The CDR3 extends over 13 amino acids. The germline CDR1 and CDR2 sequences are SGHAT and FQNNGV. V lost 5 bases and J lost 5, with 12 bases in between. The CDR3, as DNA: TGTGCCAGCAGCACGGGGGCATGGGAGACCCAGTACTTC. It translates to CASSTGAWETQYF. The whole variable domain, remainder taken from reference TRBV11-2 and TRBJ2-5, is EAGVAQSPRYKIIEKRQSVAFWCNPISGHATLYWYQQILGQGPKLLIQFQNNGVVDDSQLPKDRFSAERLKGVDSTLKIQPAKLEDSAVYLCASSTGAWETQYFGPGTRLLVL.

The chain is built from TRBV18 and TRBJ2-3; 8 nucleotides align to TRBD1. The CDR3 covers 16 residues. CDR1 and CDR2 (germline): KGHSH, LQKENI. The ends lost 1 base at V and 0 bases at J; junction bases unmatched: 3. CDR3 sequence reads: CASSPLGTGSTDTQYF. The CDR3 nucleotides read TGTGCCAGCTCACCACTCGGGACAGGAAGCACAGATACGCAGTATTTT.

CDR3 nucleotide sequence: TGTGCCAGCAGCTTATTGGCCCAGGGAGCCGGGGAGCTGTTTTTT. It is translated as CASSLLAQGAGELFF. The chain carries TRBV11-2 and TRBJ2-2; D assignment may be TRBD1 or TRBD2 (5 bases each). Trimming took off 2 bases at V and 6 bases at J, with 13 bases between the two ends. The CDR3 contains 15 residues. Germline CDR1 and CDR2: SGHAT and FQNNGV. The full variable domain, with the rest looked up from reference TRBV11-2 and TRBJ2-2, is EAGVAQSPRYKIIEKRQSVAFWCNPISGHATLYWYQQILGQGPKLLIQFQNNGVVDDSQLPKDRFSAERLKGVDSTLKIQPAKLEDSAVYLCASSLLAQGAGELFFGEGSRLTVL.

The rearrangement uses TRBV5-1 and TRBJ2-5, with D perhaps being TRBD1 or TRBD2 (5 bases each). Germline V gene sequence: CDR1 SGHRS, CDR2 YFSETQ. Trimming pared 0 bases from V and 3 bases from J, leaving 12 bases between. CDR3 size: 15 residues. The CDR3, as DNA: TGCGCCAGCAGCTTGGTGGTGGGGACCAAAGAGACCCAGTACTTC. This translates into CASSLVVGTKETQYF.

This chain links TRBV19 with TRBJ2-1, with D maybe TRBD2 (6 bases). Trimming cost V 7 bases and J 1 base, with 17 bases left between them. This CDR3 is 16 amino acids long. The germline gives CDR1 LNHDA, CDR2 SQIVND (reference sequence). CDR3 DNA: TGTGCCAGTACTCCCGGGACTCCATATTCCTACAATGAGCAGTTCTTC. It is translated as CASTPGTPYSYNEQFF.

The V and J genes are TRBV12-3 or TRBV12-4 and TRBJ1-1; a possible D gene is TRBD1 (5 bases). V shed 8 bases and J shed 0 bases, with 16 bases lying between them. The CDR3 runs to 15 residues. CDR3 bases: TGTGCCAGCGGGGCTTGGGGGTGGGTGAACACTGAAGCTTTCTTT. This gives the protein CASGAWGWVNTEAFF.

The V and J genes are TRBV20-1 and TRBJ2-7, with TRBD2 as a possible D gene (6 bases). Trimming stripped 6 bases from V and 2 bases from J, with 11 bases between. The germline CDR1 and CDR2 sequences are DFQATT and SNEGSKA (reference sequence). CDR3 length equals 12 residues. CDR3 nucleotides: TGCAGTGCCGCGGGGCTCACCTACGAGCAGTACGTC. Encoded protein: CSAAGLTYEQYV.

Only one count was recorded for this clonotype. The chain joins TRBV11-1 to TRBJ2-5; 11 bases align to TRBD1. CDR3 size: 16 residues. V was clipped by 0 bases and J by 1 base; unmatched bases: 1. CDR1 is SGHAT, CDR2 FQDESV, per germline (reference sequence). Written as DNA, the CDR3 is TGTGCCAGCAGCTTAGCGGGGACAGGGGGCCAAGAGACCCAGTACTTC. Its protein product is CASSLAGTGGQETQYF.

V usage is TRBV27 and J usage is TRBJ1-6; unclear D gene. Germline V gene lookup returns CDR1 MNHEY and CDR2 SMNVEV (reference sequence). The CDR3 has 16 amino acids. Trimming left V 0 bases short and J 2 bases short, with 8 bases between. CDR3 loop: CASSLSFGTYNSPLHF. As DNA, the CDR3 is TGTGCCAGCAGTTTATCGTTCGGGACCTATAATTCACCCCTCCACTTT.

The chain employs TRBV7-6 and TRBJ2-3, with D unclear. This CDR3 region has 13 residues. The germline gives CDR1 SGHVS, CDR2 FNYEAQ. Trimming took 2 bases from V and 5 from J, leaving 8 bases between them. CDR3 in amino acids: CASSLKGGDTQYF. The CDR3 DNA is TGTGCCAGCAGCTTAAAGGGTGGAGATACGCAGTATTTT.

This clonotype was found a few times. The chain is built from TRBV7-6 and TRBJ2-7; the D gene is possibly TRBD2 (6 bases). The CDR3 runs to 16 residues. V dropped 0 bases and J dropped 1 base, with 13 bases sitting between them. CDR1 and CDR2 (germline): SGHVS, FNYEAQ. The CDR3 DNA reads as TGTGCCAGCAGCTTAGCGCGGGGCGGATCTTCCTACGAGCAGTACTTC. It encodes CASSLARGGSSYEQYF.

The table lists this clonotype with a count of one. The genes are TRBV15 and TRBJ2-2; the D is unclear. The CDR3 extends over 16 amino acids. The V gene's germline CDR1 is LNHNV and CDR2 YYDKDF (reference sequence). The germline V and J ends were trimmed by 3 bases and 1 base, with 12 bases remaining between them. For the CDR3, the DNA is TGTGCCACCAGCAGGTTAGAGACAAGGAACACCGGGGAGCTGTTTTTT. It yields the protein CATSRLETRNTGELFF.

The rearrangement uses TRBV21-1 and TRBJ2-1; no DNA check was done on the table's D call, TRBD1. TRBV21-1 is shown as a pseudogene. The length of the CDR3 is 13 residues. The CDR3 DNA is TGTGCCAGCAGCAAGTCCCCTTCGGATGAGCAGTTCTTC. Its translation is CASSKSPSDEQFF.

This chain joins TRBV14 and TRBJ2-2; D unclear. Germline V lookup: CDR1 SGHDN, CDR2 FVKESK. The CDR3 spans 14 residues. Trimming shortened V by 3 bases and J by 5 bases, and 10 bases separated the two germline ends. Here the CDR3 DNA reads TGTGCCAGCAGCCATCTCCAGGAGACCGGGGAGCTGTTTTTT. It translates to CASSHLQETGELFF.

This clonotype was seen only once. CDR3 loop: CASSQGGAKNIQYF. Here the CDR3 DNA reads TGTGCCAGCAGCCAAGGGGGGGCCAAAAACATTCAGTACTTC. V is TRBV3-1 and J is TRBJ2-4; possibly TRBD1 or TRBD2 for D (5 bases each). This CDR3 is built from 14 residues. Germline loops: CDR1 LGHDT, CDR2 YNNKEL (reference sequence). V shed 1 base and J shed 1 base, with 5 bases lying between them.

The chain links TRBV4-1 to TRBJ1-6; 7 bases are a match to TRBD1. The V gene end was trimmed by 0 bases and the J gene end by 7 bases; junction bases not matched to a gene: 3. This CDR3 has 15 amino acids. The germline gives CDR1 MGHRA, CDR2 YSYEKL. Here the CDR3 reads CASSQDQGGNSPLHF. The CDR3 DNA sequence: TGCGCCAGCAGCCAAGATCAGGGGGGAAATTCACCCCTCCACTTT.